The TCR beta chain described here comes from a study of blood T cell repertoires in COVID-19. Turning to the study itself: T cells, B-cell-depleted T cells, or PBMCs provided the cDNA or gDNA that served as material.

In germline, CDR1 is SNHLY, CDR2 FYNNEI. CDR3 length: 16 amino acids. The V end lost 4 bases, the J end lost 0 bases, and 10 bases lay between the germline ends. Using immunoSEQ multiplex PCR, the repertoire was profiled, and TCRdb retains in-frame clones only, with some absent. This sample has 200,000 to 250,000 clones, with 80% to 90% found just once. The sequencing sample was made of peripheral blood. The gene calls are TRBV2 and TRBJ1-6; no clear D. This sequence was found in a man aged 50-60 years with acute or convalescent COVID-19. CDR3 protein: CASSGTRSSYNSPLHF. In DNA form, the CDR3 reads TGTGCCAGCAGTGGTACGAGGAGCTCCTATAATTCACCCCTCCACTTT.